This record covers a single TCR beta chain. These data belong to a study of blood T cell repertoires in COVID-19. Overall study context: The United States, Italy and Spain provided the acute and convalescent COVID-19 samples. The cDNA or gDNA used as material had been derived from T cells, B-cell-depleted T cells, or PBMCs.

The junction had 4 bases not matched to a gene; V was cut back by 3 bases and J by 4 bases. Germline values: CDR1 MNHEY, CDR2 SMNVEV (reference sequence). The CDR3 is 14 amino acids. Assay used: immunoSEQ multiplex PCR; TCRdb lists only in-frame clones, some missing. The repertoire holds about 25,000 clones, with over 75% as singletons. The sequence was collected from a man aged 45-60 years with active or convalescent COVID-19. This chain uses TRBV27 with TRBJ2-7; 9 bases align to TRBD1. Source material: peripheral blood. The chain's CDR3 is CASSFSGTGYEQYF. The CDR3 nucleotides read TGTGCCAGCAGTTTCTCCGGGACAGGGTACGAGCAGTACTTC.